The 29 T cell receptor beta chains listed next were all sequenced from one sample in a study of cytomegalovirus exposure and HLA in healthy donors. PCR was performed using 60 Vbeta and 13 Jbeta primers. Sequencing was performed with immunoSEQ multiplex PCR; in TCRdb, only in-frame clones are kept and a portion is missing. The data contain about 200,000 clones, approximately 86% of them singletons. What was sequenced was PBMCs. Every receptor here comes from a woman aged 25 to 39 in good health and CMV-seronegative.

This sequence joins TRBV4-2 and TRBJ1-1; tentatively, D is TRBD1 (6 bases). The germline V gene encodes CDR1 LGHNA and CDR2 YNFKEQ. Deletions cut 3 bases from V and 4 bases from J, with 15 bases between. The CDR3 runs 15 residues. This CDR3 reads CASSHPGRGGTEAFF. The CDR3 DNA reads TGTGCCAGCAGCCATCCGGGTAGGGGGGGCACTGAAGCTTTCTTT.

The rearrangement uses TRBV28 and TRBJ2-7; TRBD1 is a possible D gene (6 bases). CDR1 is MDHEN, CDR2 SYDVKM, per germline. V dropped 2 bases and J dropped 3 bases, with 11 bases sitting between them. The CDR3 covers 14 residues. CDR3 residues: CASSLMQGHYEQYF. The DNA of the CDR3 is TGTGCCAGCAGTTTAATGCAGGGACACTACGAGCAGTACTTC.

J is TRBJ2-3 and V is TRBV2; D may be TRBD1 (6 bases). Germline CDR1 is SNHLY and CDR2 is FYNNEI. The V end was cut by 2 bases, the J end by 5 bases, with 11 bases between. This CDR3 contains 14 residues. CDR3 in DNA: TGTGCCAGCAGTGAATACAGGGTAGGAGATACGCAGTATTTT. Its translation is CASSEYRVGDTQYF.

The gene calls are TRBV5-1 and TRBJ2-3; D is unresolved. V lost 4 bases and J lost 2, with 8 bases in between. The CDR3 is made up of 13 amino acids. CDR1 and CDR2 from the germline V gene are SGHRS and YFSETQ. This CDR3 is CASSLLPTDTQYF. CDR3 nucleotides: TGCGCCAGCAGCCTCCTACCCACAGATACGCAGTATTTT.

The chain is built from TRBV7-8 and TRBJ2-1; 7 bases line up with TRBD1. Germline CDR1 SGHVS, CDR2 FQNEAQ. Trimming took 5 bases from V and 14 from J; bases not matched to a gene: 18. The CDR3 is 15 amino acids. The CDR3: CASSSRDRLNYLEFF. In DNA form, the CDR3 reads TGTGCCAGCAGCAGCCGGGACAGACTGAATTATTTGGAGTTCTTC.

The chain combines TRBV5-1 with TRBJ2-2; 10 positions agree with TRBD2. With V trimmed by 6 bases and J by 1 base, 3 bases remained unmatched. Germline V CDR1 and CDR2: SGHRS, YFSETQ. The CDR3 consists of 15 residues. For the CDR3, the DNA is TGCGCCAGCACCATAGCGGGGGGGAACACCGGGGAGCTGTTTTTT. Residues: CASTIAGGNTGELFF.

This clone was picked up one time. This chain uses TRBV19 with TRBJ2-7; TRBD2 agrees at 13 bases. The CDR3 has 22 residues. Germline V gene lookup returns CDR1 LNHDA and CDR2 SQIVND (reference sequence). J lost 7 bases, V lost 5 bases, and 29 bases had no gene match. Here the CDR3 DNA reads TGTGCCAGTAGTCCGATCAGGGGAACTAGGGGACTAGCGGGAATCGTCTACGTGGAGCAGTACTTC. Its translation: CASSPIRGTRGLAGIVYVEQYF.

J is TRBJ2-7 and V is TRBV10-3, with a possible D match to TRBD1 (6 bases). Germline CDR1 reads ENHRY; CDR2 reads SYGVKD. This CDR3 has 15 amino acids. V lost 4 bases to trimming and J lost 6 bases, with 19 bases between them. In DNA form, the CDR3 reads TGTGCCATCAGTGGAGTTTCAGGGGCGATCTCCGAGCAGTACTTC. This sequence encodes CAISGVSGAISEQYF.

The chain joins TRBV6-1 to TRBJ2-5; tentatively, D is TRBD1 (6 bases). Per the germline V gene, CDR1 is MNHNS and CDR2 is SASEGT. CDR3 length equals 17 residues. V lost 2 bases and J 5 bases, leaving 21 bases between the germline ends. In nucleotides, the CDR3 is TGTGCCAGCAGTGAATCTCCCCCCGGCTGGGGGCGCGAGACCCAGTACTTC. Amino acids: CASSESPPGWGRETQYF.

This chain uses TRBV11-2 with TRBJ2-5; D uncertain. CDR1 and CDR2 (germline): SGHAT, FQNNGV. This CDR3 is built from 12 residues. Trimming stripped 2 bases from V and 4 bases from J, with 5 bases between. The CDR3 sequence is CASSLNRETQYF. Here the CDR3 DNA reads TGTGCCAGCAGCTTAAATAGAGAGACCCAGTACTTC.

The J gene is TRBJ2-3, the V gene TRBV18; D is perhaps TRBD2 (6 bases). Germline V lookup: CDR1 KGHSH, CDR2 LQKENI. Between the trimmed V and J ends, which lost 6 bases and 2 bases, there was a span of 12 bases. The CDR3 consists of 14 residues. The CDR3 is CASSAGRNTDTQYF. The CDR3 DNA is TGTGCCAGCTCGGCGGGGAGGAACACAGATACGCAGTATTTT.

V gene TRBV6-6 combines with J gene TRBJ2-5; a possible D gene is TRBD1 (5 bases). The V gene lost 4 bases and the J gene lost 1 base, with 7 bases spanning the gap. The CDR3 is made up of 13 amino acids. Looked up from germline, CDR1 is MNHNY and CDR2 is SVGAGI (reference sequence). CDR3 region: CASSLGPQETQYF. The CDR3 region has the DNA TGTGCCAGCAGTTTGGGGCCCCAAGAGACCCAGTACTTC.

The chain joins TRBV29-1 to TRBJ1-4; 8 nucleotides line up with TRBD1. The CDR3 covers 15 residues. V shed 4 bases and J 4 bases; nucleotides not matched to a gene: 8. CDR1 is SQVTM, CDR2 ANQGSEA, per germline. The CDR3 bases are TGCAGCGTTGGACCCTCAGGGGGCCTTAATGAAAAACTGTTTTTT. It encodes CSVGPSGGLNEKLFF.

This rearrangement joins TRBV6-1 to TRBJ2-7; 9 nucleotides line up with TRBD2. The V gene end was trimmed by 9 bases and the J gene end by 3 bases; junction bases not matched to a gene: 6. Looked up from germline, CDR1 is MNHNS and CDR2 is SASEGT. This CDR3 contains 13 residues. In DNA form, the CDR3 reads TGTGCCAGTACTAGCGGGTTCCGCTACGAGCAGTACTTC. Protein: CASTSGFRYEQYF.

The chain employs TRBV5-1 and TRBJ2-3; 7 nucleotides agree with TRBD2. CDR1 is SGHRS and CDR2 is YFSETQ in the germline V gene. V lost 6 bases and J lost 2; bases outside the gene matches: 15. CDR3 length equals 17 residues. For the CDR3, the DNA is TGCGCCAGCAAGGAACGGCTATCAGCGGGGAACACAGATACGCAGTATTTT. Residues: CASKERLSAGNTDTQYF.

This clone appeared a single time. Written as DNA, the CDR3 is TGTGCCAGCAGCTTCGTCCCGGGACTAGCCGCCTTGGGTGGCGGGGAGCTGTTTTTT. Translated, it gives CASSFVPGLAALGGGELFF. V is TRBV7-2 and J is TRBJ2-2; 9 bases line up with TRBD2. J lost 7 bases, V lost 3 bases, and 18 bases had no gene match. This CDR3 region has 19 residues. Germline V gene lookup returns CDR1 SGHTA and CDR2 FQGNSA.

The chain links TRBV18 to TRBJ1-2; 8 nucleotides match TRBD1. Germline CDR1 and CDR2: KGHSH and LQKENI. The junction had 10 bases not matched to a gene; V was cut back by 10 bases and J by 6 bases. This CDR3 has 13 residues. The CDR3 sequence is CATRQGRLDGYTF. In DNA form, the CDR3 reads TGTGCCACACGACAGGGGAGGCTCGATGGCTACACCTTC.

The rearrangement joins TRBV2 to TRBJ2-5; D might be TRBD2 (6 bases). The ends were cut back, 6 bases at V and 1 base at J, with 15 bases in the middle. This CDR3 is 15 amino acids long. Germline CDR1 SNHLY, CDR2 FYNNEI. This chain's CDR3 is CASSVPGLRQETQYF. The CDR3 DNA reads as TGTGCCAGCAGCGTCCCGGGACTCCGCCAAGAGACCCAGTACTTC.

CDR3 bases: TGTGCCAGCAAGACTCCGGGGAATGAGCAGTTCTTC. Translating it yields CASKTPGNEQFF. The chain combines TRBV6-5 with TRBJ2-1; D may be TRBD2 (5 bases). The V gene's germline CDR1 is MNHEY and CDR2 SVGAGI. The CDR3 consists of 12 residues. Trimming took off 7 bases at V and 7 bases at J, with 11 bases between the two ends.

This chain links TRBV7-8 with TRBJ2-1; 7 bases line up with TRBD1. The trim removed 3 bases at V and 5 bases at J, leaving 4 bases unmatched. The CDR3 runs to 14 residues. Germline-derived CDR1 and CDR2 are SGHVS and FQNEAQ. CDR3 in amino acids: CASSFQTGNNEQFF. CDR3 bases: TGTGCCAGCAGCTTCCAGACAGGGAACAATGAGCAGTTCTTC.

The chain has TRBV5-1 and TRBJ2-5; 8 bases line up with TRBD2. The V segment lost 3 bases and the J segment 3 bases; nucleotides outside the gene matches: 10. This CDR3 is built from 16 residues. Germline CDR1 SGHRS, CDR2 YFSETQ. CDR3: CASSSGTRGGEETQYF. CDR3 DNA: TGCGCCAGCAGCTCCGGGACTCGGGGGGGTGAAGAGACCCAGTACTTC.

The chain is built from TRBV27 and TRBJ2-7; the match to TRBD2 covers 10 bases. CDR3 size: 14 residues. Germline CDR1 MNHEY, CDR2 SMNVEV (reference sequence). With V trimmed by 5 bases and J by 3 bases, 4 bases remained unmatched. The CDR3 region has the DNA TGTGCCAGCAGTACCGCTAGCGGGAGCTACGAGCAGTACTTC. Translating it yields CASSTASGSYEQYF.

This clone showed up just once. V and J are TRBV6-4 and TRBJ1-1, with D maybe TRBD1 (5 bases). Germline V gene data show CDR1 as MRHNA and CDR2 as SNTAGT. This CDR3 has 13 residues. Trimming shortened V by 6 bases and J by 7 bases, and 15 bases separated the two germline ends. This chain's CDR3 is CASSAVQGSEAFF. CDR3 nucleotides: TGTGCCAGCAGCGCCGTCCAGGGAAGTGAAGCTTTCTTT.

This chain's CDR3 is CASNSRYPELIEAFF. The CDR3 bases are TGTGCCAGTAACTCCCGATACCCTGAACTAATTGAAGCTTTCTTT. The V and J genes are TRBV19 and TRBJ1-1; D call uncertain. The CDR3 contains 15 residues. Germline lookup yields CDR1 LNHDA and CDR2 SQIVND (reference sequence). V was cut by 7 bases and J by 7 bases, with 22 bases left in between.

This clone has only one observation. The chain is built from TRBV5-1 and TRBJ1-1; D call uncertain. V lost 4 bases and J lost 2, with 15 bases in between. CDR1 is SGHRS and CDR2 is YFSETQ in the germline V gene. The length of the CDR3 is 15 residues. The CDR3 reads CASSAGGGSNTEAFF. CDR3 nucleotides: TGCGCCAGCAGCGCGGGTGGTGGGTCAAACACTGAAGCTTTCTTT.

V is TRBV15 and J is TRBJ2-5; TRBD1 is a possible D gene (5 bases). CDR1 and CDR2 from the germline V gene are LNHNV and YYDKDF (reference sequence). V shed 4 bases and J shed 5 bases, with 11 bases lying between them. CDR3 size: 13 residues. DNA for the CDR3: TGTGCCACCAGCAAAGGGGTTCGGGAGACCCAGTACTTC. As protein: CATSKGVRETQYF.

The chain has TRBV2 and TRBJ2-7; 8 nucleotides agree with TRBD1. The CDR3 is made up of 14 amino acids. Germline V gives CDR1 SNHLY, CDR2 FYNNEI. Trimming at V came to 6 bases and at J to 2 bases, leaving 6 bases not matched to a gene. CDR3 region: CASSEGTGTYEQYF. The CDR3 DNA is TGTGCCAGCAGCGAGGGGACAGGCACCTACGAGCAGTACTTC. Together with reference TRBV2 and TRBJ2-7, the CDR3 gives the full variable domain: EPEVTQTPSHQVTQMGQEVILRCVPISNHLYFYWYRQILGQKVEFLVSFYNNEISEKSEIFDDQFSVERPDGSNFTLKIRSTKLEDSAMYFCASSEGTGTYEQYFGPGTRLTVT.

The chain joins TRBV11-2 to TRBJ2-7; D might be TRBD2 (6 bases). The germline gives CDR1 SGHAT, CDR2 FQNNGV. The CDR3 has 13 amino acids. Trimming took off 1 base at V and 3 bases at J, with 7 bases between the two ends. DNA of the CDR3: TGTGCCAGCAGCTTAGGACTAGTCTACGAGCAGTACTTC. This codes for CASSLGLVYEQYF.

The chain combines TRBV27 with TRBJ1-5; unclear D gene. The germline gives CDR1 MNHEY, CDR2 SMNVEV (reference sequence). The V gene lost 8 bases and the J gene lost 0 bases, with 8 bases spanning the gap. The CDR3 has 13 amino acids. The CDR3 spells CASAQSSNQPQHF. In nucleotides, the CDR3 is TGTGCCAGCGCACAAAGTAGCAATCAGCCCCAGCATTTT.